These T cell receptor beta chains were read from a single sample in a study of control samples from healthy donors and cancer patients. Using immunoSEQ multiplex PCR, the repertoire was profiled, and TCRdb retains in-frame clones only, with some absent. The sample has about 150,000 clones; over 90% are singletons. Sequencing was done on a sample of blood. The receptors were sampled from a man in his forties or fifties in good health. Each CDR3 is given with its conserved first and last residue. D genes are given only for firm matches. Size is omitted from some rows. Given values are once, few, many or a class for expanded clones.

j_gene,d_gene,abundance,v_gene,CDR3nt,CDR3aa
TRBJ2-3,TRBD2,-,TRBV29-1,TGCAGCACCGGACTAGCGGGGACAACAGATACGCAGTATTTT,CSTGLAGTTDTQYF
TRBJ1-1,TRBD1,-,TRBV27,TGTGCCAGCAGTTCAGTCCCAGGCAGGGGGCCGGGGTGGGCTGAAGCTTTCTTT,CASSSVPGRGPGWAEAFF
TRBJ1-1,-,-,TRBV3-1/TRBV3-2,TGTGCCAGCAGCCACCTCCTTGGGAACACTGAAGCTTTCTTT,CASSHLLGNTEAFF
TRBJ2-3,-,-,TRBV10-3,TGTGCCATCAGTGAGGAGGGAGCCGCAGATACGCAGTATTTT,CAISEEGAADTQYF
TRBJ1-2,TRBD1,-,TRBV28,TGTGCCAGCAGCCCGGGACAGGGGTATGGCTACACCTTC,CASSPGQGYGYTF
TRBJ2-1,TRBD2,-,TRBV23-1,TGCGCCAGCAGTCATTCCGGGACTAGCAATGAGCAGTTCTTC,CASSHSGTSNEQFF
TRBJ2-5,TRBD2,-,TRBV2,TGTGCCAGCAGTGGCCTAGCGGGAGCAGGAGAGACCCAGTACTTC,CASSGLAGAGETQYF
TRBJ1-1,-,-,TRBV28,TGTGCCAGCAGTCCTTCCTGGGGCGCGCGGACTGAAGCTTTCTTT,CASSPSWGARTEAFF
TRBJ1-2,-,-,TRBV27,TGTGCCAGCCAAACCCAGGGGCAAGGCTACACCTTC,CASQTQGQGYTF
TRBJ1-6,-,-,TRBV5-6,TGTGCCAGCAGCAGGACATTGCGTAATTCACCCCTCCACTTT,CASSRTLRNSPLHF
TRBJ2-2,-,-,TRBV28,TGTGCCAGCAGTCCGACCCTAAAAGGGGAGCTGTTTTTT,CASSPTLKGELFF
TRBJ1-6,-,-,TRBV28,TGTGCCAGCAGAACAGGGAGTAGTGGCATTTCACCCCTCCACTTT,CASRTGSSGISPLHF
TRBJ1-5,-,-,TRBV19,TGTGCCAGTAGTATGGGGAGGGGTAGCAATCAGCCCCAGCATTTT,CASSMGRGSNQPQHF
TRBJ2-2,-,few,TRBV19,TGTGCCACCGGGAGAAGCGGGGAGCTGTTTTTT,CATGRSGELFF
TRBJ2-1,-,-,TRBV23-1,TGCGCCAGCAGTCAATCTCGGGTCGAGGTTCGCTCAACCAATGAGCAGTTCTTC,CASSQSRVEVRSTNEQFF
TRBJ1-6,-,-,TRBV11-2,TGTGCCAGCAGCCAACCGGGACGCGGGAATTCACCCCTCCACTTT,CASSQPGRGNSPLHF
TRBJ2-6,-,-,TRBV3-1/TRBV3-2,TGTGCCAGCAGCCAAATGCGGGGACAAGGGGGGGCTGGGGCCAACGTCCTGACTTTC,CASSQMRGQGGAGANVLTF
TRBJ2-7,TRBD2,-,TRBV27,TGTGCCAGCAGTGCCACACTAGCGGGGTCCTACGAGCAGTACTTC,CASSATLAGSYEQYF
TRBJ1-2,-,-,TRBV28,TGTGCCAGCAGTTTGTTAGGGAAGGGTGACTATGGCTACACCTTC,CASSLLGKGDYGYTF
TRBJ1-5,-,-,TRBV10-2,TGCGCCAGCAGTGAAGGCGGGCAGGGGACGCCCCAGCATTTT,CASSEGGQGTPQHF
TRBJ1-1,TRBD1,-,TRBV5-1,TGCGCCAGCAGCTTGGAGGTGGGGACAGGGGGAGCTTTCTTT,CASSLEVGTGGAFF
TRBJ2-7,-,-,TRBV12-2,TGTGCAAGTCGCTTAGTAAAGGAAGTTTCGTCGACATATCGCTACGAGCAGTACTTC,CASRLVKEVSSTYRYEQYF
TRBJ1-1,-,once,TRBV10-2,TGCGCCAGCACGAGGGGTGGCACTGAAGCTTTCTTT,CASTRGGTEAFF
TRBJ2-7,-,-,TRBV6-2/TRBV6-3,TGTGCCAGCAGCCCGGCAGGGCGAGCGGGCAAATACGAGCAGTACTTC,CASSPAGRAGKYEQYF
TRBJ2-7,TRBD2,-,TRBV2,TGTGCCAGCAGTGAGGGGACTAGGCCCTACGAGCAGTACTTC,CASSEGTRPYEQYF
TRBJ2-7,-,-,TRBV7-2,TGTGCCAGCAGCTTAGGGACTGCACTCTACTACGAGCAGTACTTC,CASSLGTALYYEQYF
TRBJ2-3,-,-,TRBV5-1,TGCGCCAGCGGTTTATCTAGCACAGATACGCAGTATTTT,CASGLSSTDTQYF
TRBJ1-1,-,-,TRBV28,TGTGCCAGCAGTTTTACCAGGAACACTGAAGCTTTCTTT,CASSFTRNTEAFF
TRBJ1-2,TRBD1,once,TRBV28,TGTGCCAGCAGTCAGGGGGTGGGCTATGGCTACACCTTC,CASSQGVGYGYTF
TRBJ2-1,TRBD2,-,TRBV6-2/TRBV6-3,TGTGCCAGCAGTTCCCGGGAGGGCATCTACAATGAGCAGTTCTTC,CASSSREGIYNEQFF
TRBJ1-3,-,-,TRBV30,TGTGCCTGGAGTGTACGGCGATTTAGCTCTGGAAACACCATATATTTT,CAWSVRRFSSGNTIYF
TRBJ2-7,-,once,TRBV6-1,TGTGCCAGCAGTGAAATGGGACTCTCCTACGAGCAGTACTTC,CASSEMGLSYEQYF